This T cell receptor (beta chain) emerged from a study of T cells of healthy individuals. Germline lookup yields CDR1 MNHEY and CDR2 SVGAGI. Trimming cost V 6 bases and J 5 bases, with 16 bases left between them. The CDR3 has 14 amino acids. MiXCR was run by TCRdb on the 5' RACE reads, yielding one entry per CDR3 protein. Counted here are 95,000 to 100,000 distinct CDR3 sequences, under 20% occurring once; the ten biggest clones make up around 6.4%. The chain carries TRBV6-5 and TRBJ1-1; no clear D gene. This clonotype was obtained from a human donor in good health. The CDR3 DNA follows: TGTGCCAGCAGGCGCAGTTTCGGGAGGACTGAAGCTTTCTTT. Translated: CASRRSFGRTEAFF.